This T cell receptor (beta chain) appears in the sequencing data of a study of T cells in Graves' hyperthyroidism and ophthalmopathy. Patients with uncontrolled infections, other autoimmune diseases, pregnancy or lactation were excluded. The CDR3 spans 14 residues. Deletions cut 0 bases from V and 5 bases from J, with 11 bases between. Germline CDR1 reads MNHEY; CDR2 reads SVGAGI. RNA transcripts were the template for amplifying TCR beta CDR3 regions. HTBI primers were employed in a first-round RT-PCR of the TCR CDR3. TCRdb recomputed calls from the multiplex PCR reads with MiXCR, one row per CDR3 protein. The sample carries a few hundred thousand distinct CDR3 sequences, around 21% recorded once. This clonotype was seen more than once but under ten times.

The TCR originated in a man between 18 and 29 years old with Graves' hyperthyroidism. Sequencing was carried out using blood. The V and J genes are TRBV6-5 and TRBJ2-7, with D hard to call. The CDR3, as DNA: TGTGCCAGCAGTTACTCAACCTACTACCACGAGCAGTACTTC. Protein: CASSYSTYYHEQYF.